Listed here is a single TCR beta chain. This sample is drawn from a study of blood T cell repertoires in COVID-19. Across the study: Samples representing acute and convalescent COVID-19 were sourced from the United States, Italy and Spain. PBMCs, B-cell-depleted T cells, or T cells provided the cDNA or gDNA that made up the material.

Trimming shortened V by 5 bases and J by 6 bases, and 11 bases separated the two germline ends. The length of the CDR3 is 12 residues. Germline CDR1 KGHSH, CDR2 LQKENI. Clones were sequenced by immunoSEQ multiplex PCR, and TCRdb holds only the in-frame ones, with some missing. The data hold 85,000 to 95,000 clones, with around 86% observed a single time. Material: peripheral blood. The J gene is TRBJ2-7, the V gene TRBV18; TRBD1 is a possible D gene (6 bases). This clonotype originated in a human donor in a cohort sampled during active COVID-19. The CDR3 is CASSRTGSEQYF. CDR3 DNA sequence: TGTGCCAGCTCAAGAACAGGGTCCGAGCAGTACTTC.